Shown below are 24 T cell receptor beta chains from a single sample sequenced in a study of cytomegalovirus exposure and HLA in healthy donors. It was with 60 Vbeta and 13 Jbeta primers that the PCR ran. Method: immunoSEQ multiplex PCR; TCRdb's copy keeps in-frame clones and lacks some. The sample lists about 88,000 clones, less than 70% occurring once. Sequenced: PBMCs. Receptors were obtained from a man aged 45-60 years in good health and CMV-seronegative.

J is TRBJ2-1 and V is TRBV18; TRBD2 matches at 8 bases. Germline V lookup: CDR1 KGHSH, CDR2 LQKENI. J gave up 9 bases and V 4 bases, and 11 bases lay outside the gene matches. The CDR3 is 15 amino acids. The CDR3 loop reads CASSLSSGIDGEQFF. CDR3 bases: TGTGCCAGCTCACTTAGTAGCGGGATAGACGGTGAGCAGTTCTTC.

The rearrangement links TRBV29-1 to TRBJ2-1; maybe TRBD2 (5 bases). Germline values: CDR1 SQVTM, CDR2 ANQGSEA. Trimming pared 4 bases from V and 4 bases from J, leaving 11 bases between. This CDR3 spans 13 amino acids. DNA for the CDR3: TGCAGCGTTGCTGACCGGGGTTACAATGAGCAGTTCTTC. Protein: CSVADRGYNEQFF.

The chain uses TRBV19 and TRBJ1-4; TRBD1 might be the D (6 bases). Germline CDR1 and CDR2: LNHDA and SQIVND (reference sequence). This CDR3 spans 14 amino acids. V lost 3 bases, J lost 7 bases, and 12 bases lay in between. The CDR3 region is CASSMLGDTEKLFF. In DNA form, the CDR3 reads TGTGCCAGTAGTATGTTAGGGGACACTGAAAAACTGTTTTTT.

V gene TRBV7-2 combines with J gene TRBJ1-1, with TRBD1 matching 9 bases. Germline V gene lookup returns CDR1 SGHTA and CDR2 FQGNSA. V trimming: 5 bases; J trimming: 6 bases; junction bases outside the gene matches: 13. The CDR3 covers 16 residues. The CDR3 reads CASSRGQGSSVAEAFF. As DNA, the CDR3 is TGTGCCAGCAGCCGGGGACAGGGAAGTAGTGTGGCTGAAGCTTTCTTT.

The chain joins TRBV9 to TRBJ2-3; a weak D match, TRBD1 (6 bases). In germline, CDR1 is SGDLS, CDR2 YYNGEE. Trimming stripped 3 bases from V and 0 bases from J, with 17 bases between. CDR3 length: 17 amino acids. The CDR3 sequence: CASSGSLRQGSTDTQYF. The CDR3 DNA sequence: TGTGCCAGCAGCGGCTCCCTAAGGCAGGGGAGCACAGATACGCAGTATTTT.

A single count supports this clone. The genes are TRBV7-9 and TRBJ2-7, with 8 bases fitting TRBD1. This CDR3 is 15 amino acids long. V shed 5 bases and J 2 bases; nucleotides not matched to a gene: 8. Germline V lookup: CDR1 SEHNR, CDR2 FQNEAQ (reference sequence). The CDR3 region has the DNA TGTGCCAGCAGCCCAAGGGGGACAGGAACCTACGAGCAGTACTTC. It translates to CASSPRGTGTYEQYF.

In this sample, this clone turned up once. This chain links TRBV5-8 with TRBJ2-7; tentative D call: TRBD1 (6 bases). Germline loops: CDR1 SGHTS, CDR2 YDEGEE. The CDR3 is made up of 14 amino acids. V lost 2 bases to trimming and J lost 1 base, with 10 bases between them. The CDR3 DNA reads as TGTGCCAGCAGCTTTGACAGGAGTTCCTACGAGCAGTACTTC. Amino acid sequence: CASSFDRSSYEQYF.

The genes are TRBV7-9 and TRBJ2-5; 9 bases line up with TRBD2. Unmatched junction bases numbered 10, after V lost 3 bases and J lost 5 bases. Germline V gene sequence: CDR1 SEHNR, CDR2 FQNEAQ (reference sequence). The CDR3 is 16 amino acids. The CDR3 here is CASSFPVRGGPETQYF. Here the CDR3 DNA reads TGTGCCAGCAGCTTCCCGGTGCGGGGGGGCCCCGAGACCCAGTACTTC. Full variable domain (remainder filled in from reference TRBV7-9 and TRBJ2-5): DTGVSQNPRHKITKRGQNVTFRCDPISEHNRLYWYRQTLGQGPEFLTYFQNEAQLEKSRLLSDRFSAERPKGSFSTLEIQRTEQGDSAMYLCASSFPVRGGPETQYFGPGTRLLVL.

This rearrangement joins TRBV7-2 to TRBJ2-1, with 8 nucleotides matching TRBD2. The CDR3 is made up of 19 amino acids. The J segment lost 2 bases and the V segment lost 4 bases, leaving 16 bases of the junction unmatched. Germline loops: CDR1 SGHTA, CDR2 FQGNSA. The CDR3 here is CASSSPGSGVFRTYNEQFF. Here the CDR3 DNA reads TGTGCCAGCAGCTCCCCGGGTAGCGGGGTATTTCGAACCTACAATGAGCAGTTCTTC.

This clone occurred once. This chain connects TRBV7-2 to TRBJ1-2, with no clear D. Trimming took 7 bases from V and 4 from J, leaving 10 bases between them. CDR1 is SGHTA and CDR2 is FQGNSA in the germline V gene. CDR3 length: 12 amino acids. CDR3 sequence (DNA): TGTGCCAGCACCTTGGGAGGCTATGGCTACACCTTC. Its translation: CASTLGGYGYTF.

This chain links TRBV30 with TRBJ2-7, with TRBD1 identical over 8 bases. Germline-derived CDR1 and CDR2 are GTSNPN and SVGIG (reference sequence). V dropped 0 bases and J dropped 6; count of bases not matched to a gene: 4. This CDR3 region has 13 residues. CDR3: CAWSVPGGVEQYV. The CDR3 nucleotides are TGTGCCTGGAGTGTGCCAGGGGGCGTCGAGCAGTACGTC.

This rearrangement joins TRBV5-1 to TRBJ2-1; TRBD2 is a possible D gene (5 bases). Germline-derived CDR1 and CDR2 are SGHRS and YFSETQ. The CDR3 sequence is 15 residues long. V lost 2 bases, J lost 2 bases, and 11 bases lay in between. CDR3 protein: CASSFSDSAYNEQFF. CDR3 DNA sequence: TGCGCCAGCAGCTTTTCGGACTCCGCCTACAATGAGCAGTTCTTC.

This clone has more than one count but fewer than ten. V is TRBV10-3 and J is TRBJ2-7; TRBD2 agrees at 9 bases. CDR1 ENHRY and CDR2 SYGVKD come from the germline V gene. The CDR3 is 15 amino acids. Trimming removed 3 bases from V and 3 bases from J; junction bases left unmatched: 6. CDR3 amino acids: CAISDRSGRGYEQYV. The CDR3 nucleotides read TGTGCCATCAGTGACCGTAGCGGGAGAGGCTACGAGCAGTACGTC.

This clone was seen a handful of times. The CDR3 nucleotides read TGCGCCAGCAGCCAAGCCTTGGGACTAGCGGGAGGGAATTGGGCAGATACGCAGTATTTT. It codes for CASSQALGLAGGNWADTQYF. The chain links TRBV4-3 to TRBJ2-3; 16 bases are a match to TRBD2. Germline CDR1 reads LGHNA; CDR2 reads YSLEER. J was trimmed by 4 bases and V by 1 base; bases with no gene match: 11. The CDR3 is 20 residues long.

This clone was observed a handful of times. The chain combines TRBV5-1 with TRBJ2-7, with D possibly matching TRBD1 (6 bases). Trimming took 4 bases from V and 6 from J, leaving 17 bases between them. Looked up from germline, CDR1 is SGHRS and CDR2 is YFSETQ. The CDR3 has 14 residues. This CDR3 reads CASSLSHRVGEQYF. The DNA of the CDR3 is TGCGCCAGCAGCCTATCCCACAGGGTCGGCGAGCAGTACTTC.

As concerns this clone: An end of the junction differs from the germline gene, which may be a read error. Other DNA sequences in the sample encode the same CDR3. The chain links TRBV6-5 to TRBJ1-1; D is uncertain. Per germline, CDR1 MNHEY and CDR2 SVGAGI. This CDR3 has 12 residues. CDR3 in amino acids: CASRRVNTEAFF. The CDR3 nucleotides are TGCGCCAGCAGAAGAGTGAACACTGAAGCTTTCTTT.

This chain connects TRBV29-1 to TRBJ2-2; 7 bases agree with TRBD1. From germline, CDR1 is SQVTM and CDR2 ANQGSEA. The CDR3 consists of 17 residues. After removal of 0 bases from V and 0 bases from J, the junction contained 7 bases not matched to a gene. CDR3 bases: TGCAGCGTTGAAGAAAAGACAGGGTTGTCGAACACCGGGGAGCTGTTTTTT. Translating it yields CSVEEKTGLSNTGELFF.

The CDR3 here is CASRETSGDNEQFF. The CDR3 DNA reads TGTGCCAGCAGGGAGACTAGCGGGGACAATGAGCAGTTCTTC. The rearrangement uses TRBV2 and TRBJ2-1, with 11 bases identical to TRBD2. CDR3 length: 14 amino acids. Germline assignment: CDR1 SNHLY and CDR2 FYNNEI. V lost 6 bases, J lost 5 bases, and 3 bases stayed unmatched.

This chain joins TRBV5-1 and TRBJ1-1; possible D gene TRBD1, 5 bases. The V end lost 0 bases, the J end lost 4 bases, and 13 bases lay between the germline ends. CDR3 length equals 15 residues. In germline, CDR1 is SGHRS, CDR2 YFSETQ. In nucleotides, the CDR3 is TGCGCCAGCAGCTTGGAGGGGCCCAGCAGCACTGAAGCTTTCTTT. It yields the protein CASSLEGPSSTEAFF.

V gene TRBV6-5 combines with J gene TRBJ2-7; D uncertain. From germline, CDR1 is MNHEY and CDR2 SVGAGI. CDR3 length: 12 amino acids. The V end lost 6 bases, the J end lost 4 bases, and 10 bases lay between the germline ends. CDR3: CASRIQHYEQYV. The CDR3 DNA reads as TGTGCCAGCAGGATACAGCATTACGAGCAGTACGTC.

The V call is TRBV6-4, the J call TRBJ2-2, with D tentatively TRBD1 (6 bases). CDR1 MRHNA and CDR2 SNTAGT come from the germline V gene. V was cut by 0 bases and J by 1 base, with 9 bases left in between. The CDR3 totals 16 residues. CDR3 in DNA: TGTGCCAGCAGTGACTCGCCGGGACAGAACACCGGGGAGCTGTTTTTT. As protein: CASSDSPGQNTGELFF.

The table lists this clone with a count of one. V is TRBV27 and J is TRBJ1-5; D remains unclear. Looked up from germline, CDR1 is MNHEY and CDR2 is SMNVEV (reference sequence). V lost 5 bases to trimming and J lost 6 bases, with 20 bases between them. CDR3 length equals 16 residues. In DNA form, the CDR3 reads TGTGCCAGCAGTCTTGGGTCACCGGCTCGCGGTCAGCCCCAGCATTTT. Translated, it gives CASSLGSPARGQPQHF.

The chain joins TRBV4-1 to TRBJ1-2, with TRBD1 identical over 7 bases. The J segment lost 8 bases and the V segment lost 1 base, leaving 7 bases of the junction unmatched. Germline V gene lookup returns CDR1 MGHRA and CDR2 YSYEKL. CDR3 length: 14 amino acids. Here the CDR3 reads CASSQGGGVRGYTF. The CDR3 nucleotides read TGCGCCAGCAGCCAAGGAGGGGGCGTTCGGGGCTACACCTTC.

CDR3 coding DNA: TGTGCCAGCAGTGAAGGGGTAGGGGTTCCAGATACGCAGTATTTT. Translated: CASSEGVGVPDTQYF. The rearrangement uses TRBV2 and TRBJ2-3; a weak D match, TRBD1 (5 bases). This CDR3 comprises 15 residues. V lost 1 base and J 4 bases, leaving 12 bases between the germline ends. CDR1 and CDR2 from the germline V gene are SNHLY and FYNNEI.